The 24 T cell receptor beta chains in this list originate from one sample, sequenced in a study of T-cell reconstitution after alpha-beta-depleted transplantation in children. Preparation of the TCRbeta library was carried out with unique molecular identifiers. TCRdb passed the PCR reads through MiXCR, listing each CDR3 protein once. The sample lists under 350,000 distinct CDR3 sequences; almost 10% were seen once. Material: PBMCs from the stem cell graft donor, obtained from the stem cell graft. Receptors were obtained from a human donor who donated a stem cell graft to a child with SCID.

This clonotype came up many times. V usage is TRBV29-1 and J usage is TRBJ2-1, with 7 nucleotides matching TRBD1. V was clipped by 4 bases and J by 0 bases; unmatched bases: 12. Looked up from germline, CDR1 is SQVTM and CDR2 is ANQGSEA. The CDR3 sequence is 17 residues long. Written as DNA, the CDR3 is TGCAGCGTTGGGATGCAACCTGGGACAGACTCCTACAATGAGCAGTTCTTC. This translates into CSVGMQPGTDSYNEQFF.

In this sample, this clonotype turned up many times. The chain combines TRBV3-1 with TRBJ2-7; D gene ambiguous. Trimming stripped 0 bases from V and 4 bases from J, with 16 bases between. The CDR3 is 16 residues long. CDR1 is LGHDT and CDR2 is YNNKEL in the germline V gene (reference sequence). The CDR3 region is CASSQESLGPLYEQYF. In nucleotides, the CDR3 is TGTGCCAGCAGCCAAGAGAGTTTAGGGCCCTTGTACGAGCAGTACTTC.

This clonotype has just a few counts. V and J are TRBV19 and TRBJ2-7; D might be TRBD1 (5 bases). Germline CDR1 reads LNHDA; CDR2 reads SQIVND (reference sequence). CDR3 length equals 14 residues. Trimming took off 3 bases at V and 1 base at J, with 10 bases between the two ends. CDR3 nucleotide sequence: TGTGCCAGTAGTATTAACAGGCGATCCTACGAGCAGTACTTC. It codes for CASSINRRSYEQYF.

The V call is TRBV5-1, the J call TRBJ2-3, with a possible D match to TRBD2 (5 bases). Germline values: CDR1 SGHRS, CDR2 YFSETQ. The CDR3 has 15 residues. V lost 1 base to trimming and J lost 2 bases, with 11 bases between them. Here the CDR3 DNA reads TGCGCCAGCAGCTTGTTAGGGAGTCTCACAGATACGCAGTATTTT. Its translation is CASSLLGSLTDTQYF.

The CDR3 loop is CASSLRGHLSSYNEQFF. The CDR3 DNA follows: TGCGCCAGCAGCCTAAGGGGTCATCTGAGCTCCTACAATGAGCAGTTCTTC. This chain links TRBV4-1 with TRBJ2-1; D is perhaps TRBD1 (5 bases). The CDR3 is 17 amino acids. Germline V gene lookup returns CDR1 MGHRA and CDR2 YSYEKL. V was trimmed by 4 bases and J by 0 bases, leaving 16 bases between them.

The chain uses TRBV5-5 and TRBJ2-2, with D unresolved. There are 15 residues in the CDR3. Germline CDR1 SGHKS, CDR2 YYEKEE (reference sequence). V was clipped by 1 base and J by 4 bases, with 11 bases between them. The CDR3 DNA sequence: TGTGCCAGCAGCTTGTTCTGGAGCTCCACCGGGGAGCTGTTTTTT. Its protein product is CASSLFWSSTGELFF.

The chain recombines TRBV5-1 with TRBJ1-2, with unresolved D. Looked up from germline, CDR1 is SGHRS and CDR2 is YFSETQ. The germline V and J ends were trimmed by 2 bases and 7 bases, with 18 bases remaining between them. This CDR3 has 15 residues. The CDR3, as DNA: TGCGCCAGCAGCTTTGGGTATCAGGATTCTTTTGGCTACACCTTC. This gives the protein CASSFGYQDSFGYTF.

This clonotype was seen at least ten times. The chain combines TRBV29-1 with TRBJ2-1, with 7 bases lining up with TRBD1. Germline values: CDR1 SQVTM, CDR2 ANQGSEA. Trimming at V came to 7 bases and at J to 7 bases, leaving 10 bases not matched to a gene. The CDR3 extends over 13 amino acids. The chain's CDR3 is CSGIRDRKNEQFF. The CDR3 DNA is TGCAGCGGCATCCGGGACAGAAAAAATGAGCAGTTCTTC.

This clonotype was recorded at least ten times. This chain joins TRBV12-3 or TRBV12-4 and TRBJ2-7; no clear D gene. This CDR3 is 13 amino acids long. V was trimmed by 3 bases and J by 2 bases, leaving 8 bases between them. The CDR3 loop is CASSFGLPYEQYF. The CDR3 DNA is TGTGCCAGCAGTTTTGGCCTCCCCTACGAGCAGTACTTC.

This clonotype was seen only once. Given a far larger clone just one base away, this is likely a sequencing read error. The chain combines TRBV12-3 or TRBV12-4 with TRBJ2-7; D may correspond to TRBD1 or TRBD2 (5 bases each). V dropped 6 bases and J dropped 2 bases, with 8 bases sitting between them. The CDR3 totals 12 residues. The CDR3 sequence is CASRLGAYEQYF. In DNA, the CDR3 is TGTGCCAGCAGACTGGGGGCCTACGAGCAGTACTTC.

This clonotype was found a few times. The V and J genes are TRBV5-1 and TRBJ2-7; D call uncertain. Germline V gene lookup returns CDR1 SGHRS and CDR2 YFSETQ. The ends were cut back, 0 bases at V and 3 bases at J, with 7 bases in the middle. CDR3 length: 13 amino acids. CDR3 sequence (DNA): TGCGCCAGCAGCTTGGAGGCAGTCTACGAGCAGTACTTC. Protein sequence: CASSLEAVYEQYF.

The chain uses TRBV20-1 and TRBJ2-5; 12 positions agree with TRBD2. The J segment lost 4 bases and the V segment lost 1 base, leaving 7 bases of the junction unmatched. Germline V lookup: CDR1 DFQATT, CDR2 SNEGSKA (reference sequence). The CDR3 has 16 residues. In DNA form, the CDR3 reads TGCAGTGCTAGAGGACTAGCGGGGGCCTTTGGAGAGACCCAGTACTTC. It encodes CSARGLAGAFGETQYF.

This clonotype has a count of ten or more. The chain couples TRBV29-1 to TRBJ2-5, with D uncertain. V dropped 3 bases and J dropped 2 bases, with 7 bases sitting between them. Per germline, CDR1 SQVTM and CDR2 ANQGSEA. This CDR3 has 12 residues. The CDR3 nucleotides read TGCAGCGTTGAGGGCAGACAAGAGACCCAGTACTTC. It translates to CSVEGRQETQYF.

The V gene is TRBV3-1, the J gene TRBJ2-1; maybe TRBD1 (6 bases). The CDR3 has 16 amino acids. Germline V gene lookup returns CDR1 LGHDT and CDR2 YNNKEL (reference sequence). The V and J ends lost 4 bases and 6 bases respectively, with 19 bases between them. CDR3 coding DNA: TGTGCCAGCAGCCCCCTGGCGGCCAAGACAGGCAATGAGCAGTTCTTC. Its protein product is CASSPLAAKTGNEQFF.

The chain recombines TRBV6-5 with TRBJ2-3; the D call may be TRBD1 or TRBD2 (7 bases each). The CDR3 consists of 16 residues. With 1 base removed from V and 1 base from J, the gap between germline ends came to 12 bases. Germline V gene data show CDR1 as MNHEY and CDR2 as SVGAGI. CDR3 DNA sequence: TGTGCCAGCAGTTACTGGCGGGGGACAGGCACAGATACGCAGTATTTT. The encoded protein is CASSYWRGTGTDTQYF.

This chain uses TRBV7-8 with TRBJ2-5, with TRBD1 matching 8 bases. V gave up 1 base and J gave up 1 base; unmatched junction bases: 2. CDR3 size: 15 residues. In germline, CDR1 is SGHVS, CDR2 FQNEAQ. CDR3 nucleotide sequence: TGTGCCAGCAGCTTAGTGACAGGGGCCCAAGAGACCCAGTACTTC. Protein product: CASSLVTGAQETQYF.

This clonotype was counted a few times. Here the CDR3 reads CASSLSALRYF. DNA for the CDR3: TGTGCCAGCAGTTTATCGGCCCTGCGGTACTTC. The chain employs TRBV12-3 or TRBV12-4 and TRBJ2-7; no firm D call. V was shortened by 2 bases and J by 12 bases, with 11 bases between the two germline ends. This CDR3 spans 11 amino acids.

This clonotype came up a few times. V is TRBV9 and J is TRBJ2-1, with 10 bases aligning to TRBD2. Germline CDR1 reads SGDLS; CDR2 reads YYNGEE. Trimming cost V 3 bases and J 12 bases; bases outside gene matches: 9. The CDR3 totals 14 residues. CDR3 protein: CASSAIAGGDAQFF. The CDR3 DNA reads TGTGCCAGCAGCGCGATAGCGGGGGGTGATGCGCAGTTCTTC.

V usage is TRBV25-1 and J usage is TRBJ2-7, with TRBD2 as a possible D gene (6 bases). Germline V gene sequence: CDR1 MGHDK, CDR2 SYGVNS. Deletions cut 1 base from V and 2 bases from J, with 9 bases between. This CDR3 is built from 14 residues. Written as DNA, the CDR3 is TGTGCCAGCAGTGAATTGGAGGGTACCTACGAGCAGTACTTC. It encodes CASSELEGTYEQYF.

V and J are TRBV5-4 and TRBJ2-2, with D unresolved. The CDR3 totals 15 residues. The V end lost 4 bases, the J end lost 2 bases, and 12 bases lay between the germline ends. Germline CDR1 SGHNT, CDR2 YYREEE (reference sequence). In nucleotides, the CDR3 is TGTGCCAGCAGCCCACTACGATCCAACACCGGGGAGCTGTTTTTT. Its translation is CASSPLRSNTGELFF.

The rearrangement uses TRBV7-3 and TRBJ1-1; 7 positions match TRBD1. The V and J ends lost 5 bases and 2 bases, in that order; junction bases with no gene match: 5. The V gene's germline CDR1 is SGHTA and CDR2 FQGTGA. The CDR3 covers 14 residues. This chain's CDR3 is CASSLGTDNTEAFF. The CDR3, as DNA: TGTGCCAGCAGCCTGGGGACAGATAACACTGAAGCTTTCTTT.

This clonotype has a handful of counts. The chain carries TRBV5-1 and TRBJ2-5; the match to TRBD1 covers 7 bases. The CDR3 covers 15 residues. Germline CDR1 is SGHRS and CDR2 is YFSETQ. With 0 bases clipped from V and 2 bases from J, the junction kept 4 bases outside the gene matches. For the CDR3, the DNA is TGCGCCAGCAGCTTGGCCATGGGACAGCAAGAGACCCAGTACTTC. Amino acids: CASSLAMGQQETQYF. Variable domain in full (rest from reference TRBV5-1 and TRBJ2-5): KAGVTQTPRYLIKTRGQQVTLSCSPISGHRSVSWYQQTPGQGLQFLFEYFSETQRNKGNFPGRFSGRQFSNSRSEMNVSTLELGDSALYLCASSLAMGQQETQYFGPGTRLLVL.

This clonotype was counted between two and nine times. The rearrangement joins TRBV20-1 to TRBJ1-2; D is unclear. In germline, CDR1 is DFQATT, CDR2 SNEGSKA (reference sequence). This CDR3 contains 11 residues. V dropped 6 bases and J dropped 11 bases, with 16 bases sitting between them. CDR3 nucleotide sequence: TGCAGTGCCTCCCTTGGACCGACGTACACCTTC. Translated: CSASLGPTYTF.

This clonotype was picked up a small number of times. The chain employs TRBV11-2 and TRBJ2-1; D unresolved. The CDR3 has 11 residues. Per germline, CDR1 SGHAT and CDR2 FQNNGV. V was pared by 4 bases and J by 9 bases, with 7 bases between. CDR3 amino acids: CASSSFSEQFF. The CDR3 DNA reads as TGTGCCAGCAGCTCTTTCAGTGAGCAGTTCTTC.